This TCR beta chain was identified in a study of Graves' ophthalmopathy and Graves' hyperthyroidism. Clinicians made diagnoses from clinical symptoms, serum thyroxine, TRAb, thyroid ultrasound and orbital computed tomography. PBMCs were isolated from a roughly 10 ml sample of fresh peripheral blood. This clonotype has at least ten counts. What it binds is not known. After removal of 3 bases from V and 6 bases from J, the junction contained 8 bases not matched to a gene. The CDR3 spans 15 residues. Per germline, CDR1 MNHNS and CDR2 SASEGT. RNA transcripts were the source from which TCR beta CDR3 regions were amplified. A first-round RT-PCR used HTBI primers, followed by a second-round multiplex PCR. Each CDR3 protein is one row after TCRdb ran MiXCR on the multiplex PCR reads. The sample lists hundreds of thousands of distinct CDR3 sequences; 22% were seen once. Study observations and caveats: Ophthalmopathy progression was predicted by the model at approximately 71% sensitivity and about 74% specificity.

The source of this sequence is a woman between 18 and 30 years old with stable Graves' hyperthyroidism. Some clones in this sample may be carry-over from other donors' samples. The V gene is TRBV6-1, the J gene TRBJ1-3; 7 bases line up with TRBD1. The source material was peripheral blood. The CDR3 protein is CASSEGRGRENTIYF. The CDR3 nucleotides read TGTGCCAGCAGTGAGGGTAGGGGGCGAGAAAACACCATATATTTT.